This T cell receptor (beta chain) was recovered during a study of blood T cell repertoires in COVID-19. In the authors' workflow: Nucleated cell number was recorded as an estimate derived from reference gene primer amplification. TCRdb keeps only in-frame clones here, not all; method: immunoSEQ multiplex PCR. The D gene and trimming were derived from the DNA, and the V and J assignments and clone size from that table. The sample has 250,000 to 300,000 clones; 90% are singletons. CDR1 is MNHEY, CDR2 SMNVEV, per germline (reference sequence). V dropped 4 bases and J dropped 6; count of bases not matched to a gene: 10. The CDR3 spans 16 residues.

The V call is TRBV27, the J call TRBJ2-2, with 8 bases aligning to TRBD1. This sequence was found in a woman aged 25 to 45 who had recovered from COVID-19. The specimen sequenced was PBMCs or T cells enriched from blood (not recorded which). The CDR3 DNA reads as TGTGCCAGCAGTTATTCAGGGGGCGCGGAGTCCGGGGAGCTGTTTTTT. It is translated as CASSYSGGAESGELFF.